Listed here is a single T cell receptor beta chain. This entry is derived from a study of blood T cell repertoires in COVID-19. Turning to the study itself: COVID-19 samples from acute and convalescent phases originated in the United States, Italy and Spain.

The CDR3 spans 14 residues. Between the trimmed V and J ends, which lost 7 bases and 0 bases, there was a span of 10 bases. Germline V CDR1 and CDR2: SEHNR, FQNEAQ (reference sequence). Study processing details: Amplification from reference gene primers served as the basis for estimated nucleated cell counts. Measured with immunoSEQ multiplex PCR; TCRdb has only the in-frame clones, and not every one. D and trimming were read from the DNA, whereas the V and J calls and clone size are those reported in that table. This table has around 270,000 clones, around nine tenths appearing once. The clonotype comes from a woman in her 40s who had been exposed to COVID-19. The chain uses TRBV7-9 and TRBJ1-3; D gene uncertain. The sequencing sample was made of PBMCs or T cells enriched from blood (not recorded which). In DNA, the CDR3 is TGTGCCAGCAAAGACAATTACTCTGGAAACACCATATATTTT. Translation: CASKDNYSGNTIYF.